This TCR beta chain was identified in a study of T cell repertoires in cytomegalovirus infection. About this clonotype: The antigen is not known.

Study-wide results and caveats: HLA-C-restricted TCR beta clonotypes specific for CMV led the ex vivo response.

TCRdb reprocessed the reads via MiXCR and lists one record per CDR3 protein. The sample holds under 850,000 distinct CDR3 sequences, approximately 33% seen once. The germline gives CDR1 SEHNR, CDR2 FQNEAQ (reference sequence). The CDR3 spans 15 residues. Trimming took 10 bases from V and 0 from J, leaving 16 bases between them. The J gene is TRBJ1-3, the V gene TRBV7-9; no clear D gene. This clonotype originated in a human donor in good health (CMV status not recorded). Some clones in this sample may be carry-over from other donors' samples. This material consisted of cultured PBMCs, taken from culture after CMV antigen stimulation. The CDR3 DNA is TGTGCCATCACATCGGAGGGTTCCTCTGGAAACACCATATATTTT. Translated: CAITSEGSSGNTIYF.